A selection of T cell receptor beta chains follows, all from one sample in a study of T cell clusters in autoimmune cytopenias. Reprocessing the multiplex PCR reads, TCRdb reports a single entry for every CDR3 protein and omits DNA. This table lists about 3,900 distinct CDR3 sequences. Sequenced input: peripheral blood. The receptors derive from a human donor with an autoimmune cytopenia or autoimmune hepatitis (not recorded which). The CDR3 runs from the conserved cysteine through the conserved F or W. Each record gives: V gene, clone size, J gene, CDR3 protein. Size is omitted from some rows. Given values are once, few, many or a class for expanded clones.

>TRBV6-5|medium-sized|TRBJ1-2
CASSHSGDATSLNGYTF
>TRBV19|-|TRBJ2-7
CASSVAGGSYEQYF
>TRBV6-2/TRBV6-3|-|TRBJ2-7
CASRTGGTSGSYEQYF
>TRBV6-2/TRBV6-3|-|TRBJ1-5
CASSWGLRRSNQPQHF
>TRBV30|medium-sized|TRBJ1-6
CAWSLILSPLHF
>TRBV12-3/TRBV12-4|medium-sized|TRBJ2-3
CASCPTPCTDTQYF
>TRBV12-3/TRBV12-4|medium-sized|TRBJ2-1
CASSTADRAYNEQFF
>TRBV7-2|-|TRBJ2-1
CASSLNRGGDEQFF
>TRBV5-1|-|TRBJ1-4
CASSLDPQVEKLFF
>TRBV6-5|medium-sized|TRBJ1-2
CASSWVVGYTF
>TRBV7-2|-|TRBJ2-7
CASSRYTPNYEQYF